These 23 T cell receptor beta chains originate from one sample sequenced in a study of T cells in women clearing cervical HPV infection. Generated by immunoSEQ multiplex PCR, the TCRdb table keeps only in-frame clones and is missing some. The sample's table shows under 50,000 clones. The sequenced material came from blood buffy coat. These receptors all stem from a woman between 18 and 75 years old with a cervical HPV16 infection that either progressed to CIN3+ or cleared (not recorded which).

A word on this clone: The CDR3 goes on 3 residues after the read ends, and that part is filled in from the germline J gene. The chain has TRBV20-1 and TRBJ2-4; 10 bases are a match to TRBD2. CDR3 length: 14 amino acids. The trim removed 5 bases at V and 4 bases at J, leaving 5 bases unmatched. CDR1 and CDR2 (germline): DFQATT, SNEGSKA (reference sequence). The CDR3 loop is CSAASGGGKNIQYF. The sequenced part of the CDR3 DNA is TGCAGTGCTGCTAGCGGGGGCGGAAAAAACATT.

Worth noting for this clone: The read ends 3 residues early relative to the CDR3; the germline J gene fills the gap. The chain has TRBV20-1 and TRBJ1-2; D unresolved. The CDR3 is 16 residues long. The germline V gene encodes CDR1 DFQATT and CDR2 SNEGSKA (reference sequence). With 0 bases removed from V and 2 bases from J, the gap between germline ends came to 16 bases. The sequenced CDR3 bases are TGCAGTGCTAGAGACCCCGGGTCCGGCGAGAACTATGGC. Its protein is CSARDPGSGENYG. From start to end, the CDR3 is CSARDPGSGENYGYTF.

Of note for this clone: The read gets to within 3 residues of the CDR3 end, and the germline J gene fills in the rest. The J gene is TRBJ2-1, the V gene TRBV29-1; D is perhaps TRBD1 (6 bases). This CDR3 region has 15 residues. The V gene's germline CDR1 is SQVTM and CDR2 ANQGSEA. V was trimmed by 0 bases and J by 6 bases, leaving 15 bases between them. This chain's CDR3 is CSVEERQGMGNEQFF. The part of the CDR3 DNA that was read is TGCAGCGTTGAAGAAAGGCAGGGGATGGGCAATGAG.

In the case of this clone: Coverage ceases 3 residues before the CDR3 finishes, and the germline J gene fills in the end. The chain has TRBV20-1 and TRBJ2-4; 8 nucleotides agree with TRBD1. CDR3 length: 14 amino acids. CDR1 is DFQATT and CDR2 is SNEGSKA in the germline V gene (reference sequence). The sequenced CDR3 bases are TGCAGTGCTAGTAAACCAGGGGGCCAACAGCCT. Translating it yields CSASKPGGQQP. The CDR3 as a whole reads CSASKPGGQQPQYF.

Comment on this clone: The CDR3 extends 3 residues past the end of the read, so its final part is completed from the germline J gene. The genes are TRBV30 and TRBJ2-1; TRBD2 matches at 7 bases. Germline V gene data show CDR1 as GTSNPN and CDR2 as SVGIG (reference sequence). The length of the CDR3 is 15 residues. V lost 3 bases to trimming and J lost 4 bases; unmatched junction nucleotides: 9. This chain's CDR3 is CAWSGEERGYNEQFF. The covered CDR3 bases are TGTGCCTGGAGCGGTGAGGAGCGGGGATACAATGAG.

Remarks on this clone: The read finishes 3 residues shy of the CDR3 end, and the germline J gene is used to complete it. The chain employs TRBV6-4 and TRBJ1-1; D gene uncertain. The germline V gene encodes CDR1 MRHNA and CDR2 SNTAGT. Trimming removed 0 bases from V and 0 bases from J, with 5 bases in between. The CDR3 runs to 14 residues. The CDR3 here is CASSDSSMNTEAFF. The CDR3 DNA, read in part, is TGTGCCAGCAGTGACTCTTCAATGAACACTGAA.

CDR3 DNA (partial): TGTGCCAGCAGTCCGCCGGGACTAGCGGTTCCG. This translates into CASSPPGLAVP. The CDR3 in its entirety is CASSPPGLAVPQYF. The chain has TRBV12-3 or TRBV12-4 and TRBJ2-3, with TRBD2 matching 11 bases. Read data end 3 residues before the CDR3 end; the end is taken from the germline J gene. The CDR3 has 14 amino acids.

Concerning this clone itself: The read halts 3 residues ahead of the CDR3 end, with the missing end drawn from the germline J gene. This chain uses TRBV5-4 with TRBJ1-6; a possible D gene is TRBD1 (5 bases). The germline CDR1 and CDR2 sequences are SGHNT and YYREEE (reference sequence). The CDR3 covers 14 residues. With 4 bases removed from V and 10 bases from J, the gap between germline ends came to 15 bases. The CDR3 here is CASSLTGVTSPLHF. CDR3 bases read: TGTGCCAGCAGCCTAACGGGGGTAACATCACCC.

The CDR3 reads CSVEARSQETQYF. The sequenced part of the CDR3 DNA is TGCAGCGTTGAGGCCAGGAGCCAAGAGACC. The chain is built from TRBV29-1 and TRBJ2-5; D is ambiguous. The missing CDR3 end, 3 residues past where the read stops, is filled in from the germline J gene. The CDR3 consists of 13 residues. Looked up from germline, CDR1 is SQVTM and CDR2 is ANQGSEA. The V and J ends lost 3 bases and 1 base respectively, with 9 bases between them.

A note on this clone: Read coverage stops 3 residues before the CDR3 terminus; the germline J gene supplies the remainder. V usage is TRBV30 and J usage is TRBJ1-5; the D gene is possibly TRBD1 (5 bases). Germline loops: CDR1 GTSNPN, CDR2 SVGIG (reference sequence). CDR3 length equals 14 residues. Trimming took off 4 bases at V and 9 bases at J, with 19 bases between the two ends. The sequenced CDR3 bases are TGTGCCTGGAATGTACCGGGGGGGGGAATGCCC. This codes for CAWNVPGGGMP. The full CDR3 sequence reads CAWNVPGGGMPQHF.

In regard to this clone: The sequence runs out 3 residues before the end of the CDR3; the remainder is reconstructed from the germline J gene. V usage is TRBV29-1 and J usage is TRBJ2-7, with 12 bases aligning to TRBD2. The germline V gene encodes CDR1 SQVTM and CDR2 ANQGSEA. CDR3 length equals 15 residues. V lost 5 bases to trimming and J lost 3 bases; unmatched junction nucleotides: 8. CDR3 in amino acids: CSVSRRLAGVYEQYF. Partial CDR3 DNA: TGCAGCGTTAGCCGGAGACTAGCGGGAGTCTACGAG.

The sequenced part of the CDR3 DNA is TGCGCCAGCAGCTTGGCGGGGGGGCTTAGGAATGAG. Its protein is CASSLAGGLRNE. The complete CDR3 sequence is CASSLAGGLRNEQFF. V and J are TRBV5-1 and TRBJ2-1, with 8 bases aligning to TRBD2. The read ends 3 residues shy of where the CDR3 ends; the end is completed using the germline J gene. From germline, CDR1 is SGHRS and CDR2 YFSETQ. The CDR3 sequence is 15 residues long. V dropped 0 bases and J dropped 7; count of bases not matched to a gene: 6.

Concerning this clone: At one boundary the junction diverges from the germline segment, which might be a read error. The read gets to within 3 residues of the CDR3 end, and the germline J gene fills in the rest. Other nucleotide sequences from this sample produce the same CDR3. The genes are TRBV19 and TRBJ1-3; D is perhaps TRBD1 (6 bases). From germline, CDR1 is LNHDA and CDR2 SQIVND (reference sequence). This CDR3 contains 13 residues. The CDR3 DNA, read in part, is TGTGCCAGTAAGGGACATGATCAGAACACT. It encodes CASKGHDQNT. The whole CDR3 reads CASKGHDQNTIYF.

Notes on this clone: The CDR3 goes on 3 residues after the read ends, and that part is filled in from the germline J gene. This chain connects TRBV20-1 to TRBJ2-1; 9 nucleotides match TRBD2. Germline CDR1 is DFQATT and CDR2 is SNEGSKA (reference sequence). The CDR3 contains 16 residues. Losses at the gene ends were 0 bases for V and 5 bases for J; bases not matched to a gene: 8. CDR3: CSARDPASGDNNEQFF. The sequenced part of the CDR3 DNA is TGCAGTGCTAGAGATCCCGCTAGCGGGGACAACAATGAG.

On this clone itself: The read stops 3 residues short of the end of the CDR3; the missing end is completed from the germline J gene. This chain joins TRBV19 and TRBJ2-2; D may be TRBD1 (5 bases). CDR1 and CDR2 from the germline V gene are LNHDA and SQIVND (reference sequence). This CDR3 comprises 14 residues. CDR3 region: CASSIRADNSPLFF. Incomplete CDR3 DNA: TGTGCCAGTAGTATCAGGGCGGATAATTCACCG.

This clone is identified as medium-sized from frequency. The CDR3 end is not reached by the read, which stops 3 residues before it; the germline J gene fills it in. The chain recombines TRBV7-9 with TRBJ2-7; 9 positions agree with TRBD1. J gave up 4 bases and V 5 bases, and 9 bases lay outside the gene matches. The germline V gene encodes CDR1 SEHNR and CDR2 FQNEAQ (reference sequence). The CDR3 spans 15 residues. CDR3 residues: CASSALDRGGYEQYF. The covered CDR3 bases are TGTGCCAGCAGCGCACTGGACAGGGGAGGGTACGAG.

Comments on this clone: The DNA ends 3 residues before the CDR3 does, and the rest of the CDR3 is filled in from the germline J gene. This sequence joins TRBV11-3 and TRBJ2-1; possibly TRBD2 for D (7 bases). V shed 3 bases and J shed 9 bases, with 12 bases lying between them. This CDR3 contains 13 residues. The V gene's germline CDR1 is SGHNT and CDR2 YENEEA. CDR3 bases read: TGTGCCAGCAGCTTCACAGGGAGGGGTGAG. Amino acid sequence: CASSFTGRGE. The full CDR3 protein is CASSFTGRGEQFF.

Worth noting for this clone: Read coverage stops 3 residues before the CDR3 terminus; the germline J gene supplies the remainder. The V and J genes are TRBV19 and TRBJ2-3; weak D call: TRBD2 (6 bases). Germline CDR1 and CDR2: LNHDA and SQIVND (reference sequence). The CDR3 sequence is 16 residues long. The CDR3 bases that were read are TGTGCCAGTAGCTTTCCGGGGGAGCCACAACAAGAGACG. Amino acid sequence: CASSFPGEPQQET. The complete CDR3 protein is CASSFPGEPQQETQYF. The complete variable domain, with remaining parts taken from reference TRBV19 and TRBJ2-3, reads DGGITQSPKYLFRKEGQNVTLSCEQNLNHDAMYWYRQDPGQGLRLIYYSQIVNDFQKGDIAEGYSVSREKKESFPLTVTSAQKNPTAFYLCASSFPGEPQQETQYFGPGTRLTVL.

As regards this clone: From the germline J gene comes the end of the CDR3, since the read stops 3 residues before it. This chain connects TRBV7-2 to TRBJ1-5, with D maybe TRBD1 (5 bases). The CDR3 extends over 14 amino acids. Germline CDR1 and CDR2: SGHTA and FQGNSA. V lost 4 bases, J lost 3 bases, and 10 bases lay in between. Incomplete CDR3 DNA: TGTGCCAGCAGCTGGGGGGGGATCAATCAGCCC. Translated: CASSWGGINQP. The whole CDR3 protein is CASSWGGINQPQHF.

A word on this clone: From the germline J gene comes the end of the CDR3, since the read stops 3 residues before it. J is TRBJ1-2 and V is TRBV7-2; perhaps TRBD1 as D (5 bases). The CDR3 contains 15 residues. From germline, CDR1 is SGHTA and CDR2 FQGNSA. CDR3 residues: CASSLDGTTYNDYTF. The DNA read from the CDR3 is TGTGCCAGCAGCTTGGATGGGACTACCTACAATGAC.

Regarding this clone: The missing CDR3 end, 3 residues past where the read stops, is filled in from the germline J gene. The chain combines TRBV6-1 with TRBJ2-1, with D possibly being TRBD1 (5 bases). The V gene lost 2 bases and the J gene lost 1 base, with 9 bases spanning the gap. CDR1 is MNHNS, CDR2 SASEGT, per germline. The CDR3 length is 15 residues. The CDR3 sequence: CASSEPDRSYNEQFF. CDR3 bases read: TGTGCCAGCAGTGAACCAGACAGATCCTACAATGAG.

To note about this clone: Read coverage stops 3 residues before the CDR3 terminus; the germline J gene supplies the remainder. The chain recombines TRBV28 with TRBJ1-4; 7 bases are a match to TRBD1. V was pared by 3 bases and J by 5 bases, with 9 bases of the junction left unmatched. In germline, CDR1 is MDHEN, CDR2 SYDVKM. The CDR3 is 16 residues long. CDR3 DNA, as far as it was read: TGTGCCAGCAGTTTGGTAGGGTCAGGGGGAAATGAAAAA. This encodes CASSLVGSGGNEK. From start to end, the CDR3 is CASSLVGSGGNEKLFF.

Details on this clone: The read falls 3 residues short of the CDR3 end, and the missing part is taken from the germline J gene. This chain connects TRBV19 to TRBJ1-5; 7 bases line up with TRBD1. The CDR3 covers 19 residues. Germline V gene lookup returns CDR1 LNHDA and CDR2 SQIVND (reference sequence). The V segment lost 3 bases and the J segment 0 bases; nucleotides outside the gene matches: 14. CDR3 bases read: TGTGCCAGTAGTATTAGAGCCGTATCTGGACAGGCTAGCAATCAGCCC. As protein: CASSIRAVSGQASNQP. The entire CDR3 protein reads CASSIRAVSGQASNQPQHF.